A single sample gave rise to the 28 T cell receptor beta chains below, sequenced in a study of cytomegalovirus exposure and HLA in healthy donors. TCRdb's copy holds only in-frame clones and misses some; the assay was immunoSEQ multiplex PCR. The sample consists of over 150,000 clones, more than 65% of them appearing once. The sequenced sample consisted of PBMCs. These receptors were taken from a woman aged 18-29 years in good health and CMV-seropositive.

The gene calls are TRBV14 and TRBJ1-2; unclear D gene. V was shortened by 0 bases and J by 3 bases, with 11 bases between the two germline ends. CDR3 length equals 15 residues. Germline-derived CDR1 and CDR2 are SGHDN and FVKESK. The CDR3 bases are TGTGCCAGCAGCCAAGAGACACCAGCTTACTATGGCTACACCTTC. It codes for CASSQETPAYYGYTF.

The CDR3, as DNA: TGTGCCAGCAGCGGTAGCGGGGGGTCTTTTAGCACAGATACGCAGTATTTT. It specifies CASSGSGGSFSTDTQYF. V is TRBV9 and J is TRBJ2-3, with 10 positions matching TRBD2. Germline V gene data show CDR1 as SGDLS and CDR2 as YYNGEE. The CDR3 runs 17 residues. Unmatched junction bases numbered 7, after V lost 3 bases and J lost 0 bases.

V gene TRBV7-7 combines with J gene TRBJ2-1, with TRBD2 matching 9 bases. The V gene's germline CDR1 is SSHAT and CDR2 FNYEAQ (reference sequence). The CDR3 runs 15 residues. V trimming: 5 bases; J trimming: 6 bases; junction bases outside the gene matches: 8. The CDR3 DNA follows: TGTGCCAGCAGCCCCATAGGCGGGGGGGGCAATGAGCAGTTCTTC. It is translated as CASSPIGGGGNEQFF.

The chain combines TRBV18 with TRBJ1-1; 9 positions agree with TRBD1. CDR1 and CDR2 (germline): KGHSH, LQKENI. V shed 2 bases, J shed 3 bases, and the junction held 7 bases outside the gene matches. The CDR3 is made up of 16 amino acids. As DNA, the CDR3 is TGTGCCAGCTCACCAGGGACAGGGTTAGTGGACACTGAAGCTTTCTTT. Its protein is CASSPGTGLVDTEAFF.

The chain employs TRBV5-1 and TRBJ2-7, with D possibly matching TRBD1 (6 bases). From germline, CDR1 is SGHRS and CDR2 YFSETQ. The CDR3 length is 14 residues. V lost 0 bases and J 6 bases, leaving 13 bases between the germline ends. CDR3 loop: CASSLDRGWVEQYF. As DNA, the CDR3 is TGCGCCAGCAGCTTGGATAGGGGGTGGGTCGAGCAGTACTTC. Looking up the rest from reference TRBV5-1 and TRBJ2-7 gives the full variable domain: KAGVTQTPRYLIKTRGQQVTLSCSPISGHRSVSWYQQTPGQGLQFLFEYFSETQRNKGNFPGRFSGRQFSNSRSEMNVSTLELGDSALYLCASSLDRGWVEQYFGPGTRLTVT.

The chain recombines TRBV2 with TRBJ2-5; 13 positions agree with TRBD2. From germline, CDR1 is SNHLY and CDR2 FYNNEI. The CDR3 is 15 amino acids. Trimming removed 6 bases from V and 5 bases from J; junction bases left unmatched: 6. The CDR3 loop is CASSQGLAGRETQYF. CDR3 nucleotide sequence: TGTGCCAGCAGCCAGGGACTAGCGGGGCGGGAGACCCAGTACTTC.

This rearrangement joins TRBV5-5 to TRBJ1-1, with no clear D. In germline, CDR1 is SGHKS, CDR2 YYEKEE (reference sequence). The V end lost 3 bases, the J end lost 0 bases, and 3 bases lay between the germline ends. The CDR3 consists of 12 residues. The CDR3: CASSSVNTEAFF. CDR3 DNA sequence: TGTGCCAGCAGCTCAGTGAACACTGAAGCTTTCTTT.

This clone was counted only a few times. The CDR3 sequence: CASSAGQGAIEKLFF. The CDR3 DNA follows: TGTGCCAGCAGTGCGGGACAGGGGGCGATAGAAAAACTGTTTTTT. V usage is TRBV6-1 and J usage is TRBJ1-4, with 12 bases aligning to TRBD1. Germline CDR1 is MNHNS and CDR2 is SASEGT. The ends lost 4 bases at V and 8 bases at J; junction bases unmatched: 5. This CDR3 contains 15 residues.

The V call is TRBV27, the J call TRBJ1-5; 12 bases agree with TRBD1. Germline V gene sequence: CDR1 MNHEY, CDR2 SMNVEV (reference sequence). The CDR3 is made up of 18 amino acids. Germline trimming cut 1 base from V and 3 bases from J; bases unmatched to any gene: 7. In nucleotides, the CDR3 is TGTGCCAGCAGTTTATGGGACAGGGGGCGCTTCCCCAATCAGCCCCAGCATTTT. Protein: CASSLWDRGRFPNQPQHF.

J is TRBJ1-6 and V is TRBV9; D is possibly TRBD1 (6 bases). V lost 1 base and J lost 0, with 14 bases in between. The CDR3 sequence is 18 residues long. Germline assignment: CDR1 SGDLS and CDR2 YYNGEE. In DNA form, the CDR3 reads TGTGCCAGCAGCGTATCCCGGGACACGAGCTCCTATAATTCACCCCTCCACTTT. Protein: CASSVSRDTSSYNSPLHF. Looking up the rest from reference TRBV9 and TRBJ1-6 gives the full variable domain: DSGVTQTPKHLITATGQRVTLRCSPRSGDLSVYWYQQSLDQGLQFLIQYYNGEERAKGNILERFSAQQFPDLHSELNLSSLELGDSALYFCASSVSRDTSSYNSPLHFGNGTRLTVT.

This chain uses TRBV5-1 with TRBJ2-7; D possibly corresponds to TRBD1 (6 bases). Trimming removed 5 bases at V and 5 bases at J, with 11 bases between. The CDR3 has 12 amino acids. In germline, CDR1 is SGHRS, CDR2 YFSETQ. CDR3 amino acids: CASSTDSHEQYF. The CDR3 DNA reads TGCGCCAGCAGTACGGACAGCCACGAGCAGTACTTC.

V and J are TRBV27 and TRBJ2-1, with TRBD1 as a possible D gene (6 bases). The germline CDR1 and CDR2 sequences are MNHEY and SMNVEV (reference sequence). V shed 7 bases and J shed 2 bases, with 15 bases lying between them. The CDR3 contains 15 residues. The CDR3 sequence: CASKRGEGAYNEQFF. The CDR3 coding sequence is TGTGCCAGCAAACGGGGAGAGGGGGCCTACAATGAGCAGTTCTTC.

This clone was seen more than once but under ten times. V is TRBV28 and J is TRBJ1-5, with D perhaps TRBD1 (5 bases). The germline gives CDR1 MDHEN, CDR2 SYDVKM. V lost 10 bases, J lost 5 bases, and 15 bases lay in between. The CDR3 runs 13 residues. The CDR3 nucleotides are TGTGCCACCCTCGGGGGATTATATCAGCCCCAGCATTTT. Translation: CATLGGLYQPQHF.

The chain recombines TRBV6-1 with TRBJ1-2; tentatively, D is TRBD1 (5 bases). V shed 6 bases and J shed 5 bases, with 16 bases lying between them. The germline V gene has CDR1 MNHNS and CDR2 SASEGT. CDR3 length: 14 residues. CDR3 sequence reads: CASSPRQGGYGYTF. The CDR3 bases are TGTGCCAGCAGCCCACGGCAGGGAGGGTATGGCTACACCTTC.

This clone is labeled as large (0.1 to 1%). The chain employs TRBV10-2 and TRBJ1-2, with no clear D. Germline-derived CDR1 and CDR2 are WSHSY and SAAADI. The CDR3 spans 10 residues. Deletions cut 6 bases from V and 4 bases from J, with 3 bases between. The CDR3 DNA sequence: TGCGCCAGCAGAGCCTATGGCTACACCTTC. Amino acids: CASRAYGYTF.

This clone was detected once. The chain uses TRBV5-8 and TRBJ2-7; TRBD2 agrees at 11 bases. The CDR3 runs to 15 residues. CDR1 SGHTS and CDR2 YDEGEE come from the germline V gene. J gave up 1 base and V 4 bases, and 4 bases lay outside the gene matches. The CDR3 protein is CASSPGLAESYEQYF. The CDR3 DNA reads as TGTGCCAGCAGCCCGGGACTAGCGGAGTCCTACGAGCAGTACTTC. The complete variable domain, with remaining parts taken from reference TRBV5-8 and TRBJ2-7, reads EAGVTQSPTHLIKTRGQQATLRCSPISGHTSVYWYQQALGLGLQFLLWYDEGEERNRGNFPPRFSGRQFPNYSSELNVNALELEDSALYLCASSPGLAESYEQYFGPGTRLTVT.

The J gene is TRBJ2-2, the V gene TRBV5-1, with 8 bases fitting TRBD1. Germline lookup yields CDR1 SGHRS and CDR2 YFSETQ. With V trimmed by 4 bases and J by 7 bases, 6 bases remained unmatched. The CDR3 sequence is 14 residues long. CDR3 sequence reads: CASSVDRDSGELFF. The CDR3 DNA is TGCGCCAGCAGCGTGGACAGGGATAGCGGGGAGCTGTTTTTT.

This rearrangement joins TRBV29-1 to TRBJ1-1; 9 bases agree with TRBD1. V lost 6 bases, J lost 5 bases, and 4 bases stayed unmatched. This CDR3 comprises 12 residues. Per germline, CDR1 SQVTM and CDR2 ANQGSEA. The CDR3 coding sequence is TGCAGCGTGAGGGGGACAGGGACTGAAGCTTTCTTT. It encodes CSVRGTGTEAFF.

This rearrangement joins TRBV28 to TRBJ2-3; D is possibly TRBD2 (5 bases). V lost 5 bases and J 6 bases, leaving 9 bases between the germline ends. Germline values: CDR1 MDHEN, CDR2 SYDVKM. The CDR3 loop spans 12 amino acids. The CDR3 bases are TGTGCCAGCAGTGGAGGATCTGATACGCAGTATTTT. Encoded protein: CASSGGSDTQYF.

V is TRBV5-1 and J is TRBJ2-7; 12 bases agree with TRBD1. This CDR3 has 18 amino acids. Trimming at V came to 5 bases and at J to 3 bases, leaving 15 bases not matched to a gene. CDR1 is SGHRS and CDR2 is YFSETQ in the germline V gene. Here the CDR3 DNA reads TGCGCCAGCAGTTCACCCGGGACAGGGGGCGGACACGGCTACGAGCAGTACTTC. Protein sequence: CASSSPGTGGGHGYEQYF. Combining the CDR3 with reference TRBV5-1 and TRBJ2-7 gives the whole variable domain KAGVTQTPRYLIKTRGQQVTLSCSPISGHRSVSWYQQTPGQGLQFLFEYFSETQRNKGNFPGRFSGRQFSNSRSEMNVSTLELGDSALYLCASSSPGTGGGHGYEQYFGPGTRLTVT.

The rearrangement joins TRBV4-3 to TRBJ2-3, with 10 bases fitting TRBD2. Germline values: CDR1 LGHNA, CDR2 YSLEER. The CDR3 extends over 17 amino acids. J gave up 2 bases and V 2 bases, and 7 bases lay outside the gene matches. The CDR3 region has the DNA TGCGCCAGCAGCCAACCCACTAGCGGGGACCTCACAGATACGCAGTATTTT. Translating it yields CASSQPTSGDLTDTQYF.

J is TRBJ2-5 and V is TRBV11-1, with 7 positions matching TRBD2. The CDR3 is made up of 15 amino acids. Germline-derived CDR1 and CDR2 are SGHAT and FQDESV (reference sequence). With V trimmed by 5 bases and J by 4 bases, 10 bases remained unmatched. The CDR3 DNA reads TGTGCCAGCAGCCGGGAGGCGGGGAAGGGAGAGACCCAGTACTTC. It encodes CASSREAGKGETQYF.

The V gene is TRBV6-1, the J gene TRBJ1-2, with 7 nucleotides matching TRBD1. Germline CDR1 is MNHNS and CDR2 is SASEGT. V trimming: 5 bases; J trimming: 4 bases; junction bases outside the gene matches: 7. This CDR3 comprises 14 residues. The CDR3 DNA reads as TGTGCCAGCAGTCGGCCGGACAGGTCCTATGGCTACACCTTC. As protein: CASSRPDRSYGYTF.

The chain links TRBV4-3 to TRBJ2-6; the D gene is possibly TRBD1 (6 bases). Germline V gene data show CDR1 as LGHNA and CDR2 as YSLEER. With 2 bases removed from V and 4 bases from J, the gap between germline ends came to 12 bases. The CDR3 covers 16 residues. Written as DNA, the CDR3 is TGCGCCAGCAGCCAATCGTGGGGGCAGGGGGCCAACGTCCTGACTTTC. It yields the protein CASSQSWGQGANVLTF.

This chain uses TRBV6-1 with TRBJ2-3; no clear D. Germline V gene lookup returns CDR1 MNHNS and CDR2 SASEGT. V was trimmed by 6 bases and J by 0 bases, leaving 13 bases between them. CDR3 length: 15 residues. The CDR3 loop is CASSRDLSSTDTQYF. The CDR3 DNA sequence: TGTGCCAGCAGCCGTGACTTGTCTAGCACAGATACGCAGTATTTT.

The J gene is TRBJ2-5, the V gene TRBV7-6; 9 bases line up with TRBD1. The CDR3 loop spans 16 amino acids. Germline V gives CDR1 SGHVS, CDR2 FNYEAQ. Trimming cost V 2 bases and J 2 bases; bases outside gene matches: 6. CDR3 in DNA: TGTGCCAGCAGCTTACTAACAGGGGGCGGGCAAGAGACCCAGTACTTC. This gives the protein CASSLLTGGGQETQYF.

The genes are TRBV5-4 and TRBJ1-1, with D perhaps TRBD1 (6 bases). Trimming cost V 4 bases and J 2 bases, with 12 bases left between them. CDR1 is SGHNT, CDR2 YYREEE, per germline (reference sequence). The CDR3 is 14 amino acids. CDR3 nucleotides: TGTGCCAGCAGCGCAGGGGTTCTCAACACTGAAGCTTTCTTT. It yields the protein CASSAGVLNTEAFF. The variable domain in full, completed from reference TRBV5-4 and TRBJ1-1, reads ETGVTQSPTHLIKTRGQQVTLRCSSQSGHNTVSWYQQALGQGPQFIFQYYREEENGRGNFPPRFSGLQFPNYSSELNVNALELDDSALYLCASSAGVLNTEAFFGQGTRLTVV.

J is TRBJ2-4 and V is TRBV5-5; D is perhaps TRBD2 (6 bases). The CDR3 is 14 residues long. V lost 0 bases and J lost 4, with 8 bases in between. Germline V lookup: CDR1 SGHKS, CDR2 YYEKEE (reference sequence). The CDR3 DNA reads TGTGCCAGCAGCTTGGTGGCGGGAAAAAACATTCAGTACTTC. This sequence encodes CASSLVAGKNIQYF.